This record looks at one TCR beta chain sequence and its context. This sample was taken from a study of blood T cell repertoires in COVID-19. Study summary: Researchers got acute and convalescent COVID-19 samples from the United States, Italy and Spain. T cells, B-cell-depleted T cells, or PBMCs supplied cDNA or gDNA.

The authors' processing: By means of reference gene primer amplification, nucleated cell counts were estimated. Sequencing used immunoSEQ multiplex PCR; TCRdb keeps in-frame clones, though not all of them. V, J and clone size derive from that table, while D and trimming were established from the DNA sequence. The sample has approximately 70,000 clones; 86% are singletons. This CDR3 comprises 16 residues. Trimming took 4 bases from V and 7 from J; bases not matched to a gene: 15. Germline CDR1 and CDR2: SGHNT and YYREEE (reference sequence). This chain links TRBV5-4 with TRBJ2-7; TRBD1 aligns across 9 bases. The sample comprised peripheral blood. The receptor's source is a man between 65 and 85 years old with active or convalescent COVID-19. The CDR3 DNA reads TGTGCCAGCAGCGTAAAAGGGTGGGACAGGGCCAGTGAGCAGTACTTC. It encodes CASSVKGWDRASEQYF.